This TCR beta chain is from a study of human thymus T cells. Resections from corrective heart surgery supplied the thymus tissue. Healthy Finnish infants having corrective surgery for congenital heart defects served as donors. Trimming cost V 0 bases and J 7 bases, with 13 bases left between them. Germline CDR1 LGHNA, CDR2 YSLEER. There are 16 residues in the CDR3. Using immunoSEQ multiplex PCR, the repertoire was profiled, and TCRdb retains in-frame clones only, with some absent. Of some 130,000 clones in the sample, around 94% were seen once. The chain couples TRBV4-3 to TRBJ1-6; TRBD1 is a possible D gene (5 bases). This receptor was identified in a boy under two years old with a congenital heart defect but otherwise immunologically healthy. The sample was thymus tissue. CDR3 DNA sequence: TGCGCCAGCAGCCAAGATTCCAGGGTGGCCAATTCACCCCTCCACTTT. This translates into CASSQDSRVANSPLHF.